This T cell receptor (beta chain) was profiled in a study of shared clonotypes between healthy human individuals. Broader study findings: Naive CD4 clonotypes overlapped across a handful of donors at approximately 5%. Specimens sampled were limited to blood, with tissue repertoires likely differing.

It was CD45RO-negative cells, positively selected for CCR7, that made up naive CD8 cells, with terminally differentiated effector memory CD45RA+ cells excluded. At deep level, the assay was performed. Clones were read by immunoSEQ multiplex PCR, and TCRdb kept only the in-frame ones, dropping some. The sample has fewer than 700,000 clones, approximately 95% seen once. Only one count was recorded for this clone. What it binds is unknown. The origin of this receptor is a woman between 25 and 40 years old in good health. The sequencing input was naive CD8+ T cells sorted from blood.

This chain's CDR3 is CASSQFTGVGETQYF. The CDR3 DNA is TGTGCCAGCAGCCAATTTACAGGGGTGGGGGAGACCCAGTACTTC. This chain connects TRBV7-8 to TRBJ2-5; 7 bases fit TRBD1. The J segment lost 5 bases and the V segment lost 5 bases, leaving 11 bases of the junction unmatched. CDR3 length equals 15 residues. Germline V lookup: CDR1 SGHVS, CDR2 FQNEAQ.